Listed here are 32 T cell receptor beta chains from one sample, sequenced in a study of T cell responses to AZD1222 COVID-19 vaccine. Method: immunoSEQ multiplex PCR; TCRdb's copy keeps in-frame clones and lacks some. The sample includes over 100,000 clones, roughly 92% seen only once; the top ten take 1.7%. The starting material was peripheral blood, obtained on day 0 of AZD1222 vaccination. The receptors here all came from an adult in good health.

The V call is TRBV5-1, the J call TRBJ1-2, with unresolved D. Trimming left V 1 base short and J 0 bases short, with 1 base between. This CDR3 comprises 12 residues. In germline, CDR1 is SGHRS, CDR2 YFSETQ. This CDR3 is CASSLTNYGYTF. The CDR3 DNA sequence: TGCGCCAGCAGCTTGACTAACTATGGCTACACCTTC.

This chain links TRBV6-5 with TRBJ1-6; a possible D gene is TRBD1 (6 bases). This CDR3 is built from 14 residues. V lost 6 bases and J lost 11, with 17 bases in between. From germline, CDR1 is MNHEY and CDR2 SVGAGI. The CDR3: CASRNTGSRAPLHF. CDR3 DNA: TGTGCCAGCAGAAACACAGGGAGCCGAGCACCCCTCCACTTT.

The gene calls are TRBV25-1 and TRBJ2-3; the match to TRBD2 covers 14 bases. The CDR3 length is 15 residues. V dropped 1 base and J dropped 11; count of bases not matched to a gene: 5. Germline loops: CDR1 MGHDK, CDR2 SYGVNS. This CDR3 is CASSEFWTSGGRQYF. The CDR3 DNA reads as TGTGCCAGCAGTGAATTTTGGACTAGCGGGGGGAGGCAGTATTTT.

The chain links TRBV30 to TRBJ1-5; D might be TRBD1 (5 bases). Germline V gene lookup returns CDR1 GTSNPN and CDR2 SVGIG (reference sequence). Trimming took 8 bases from V and 6 from J, leaving 17 bases between them. The CDR3 loop spans 13 amino acids. Here the CDR3 reads CADDRGVGQPQHF. CDR3 bases: TGTGCCGACGACAGAGGGGTGGGTCAGCCCCAGCATTTT.

The rearrangement uses TRBV3-1 (or the pseudogene TRBV3-2) and TRBJ1-1; D gene ambiguous. The V end lost 4 bases, the J end lost 8 bases, and 14 bases lay between the germline ends. The CDR3 has 13 amino acids. Germline CDR1 is LGHDT and CDR2 is YNNKEL (reference sequence). CDR3 in DNA: TGTGCCAGCAGCCTCGCCGGGTATGCAGAAGCTTTCTTT. It encodes CASSLAGYAEAFF.

The chain uses TRBV3-1 (or the pseudogene TRBV3-2) and TRBJ1-1; D possibly corresponds to TRBD1 (6 bases). V was trimmed by 2 bases and J by 5 bases, leaving 12 bases between them. Germline V gene lookup returns CDR1 LGHDT and CDR2 YNNKEL (reference sequence). This CDR3 has 14 amino acids. In DNA, the CDR3 is TGTGCCAGCAGCCAACAGGGGCGTTGGACTGAAGCTTTCTTT. It yields the protein CASSQQGRWTEAFF.

The V and J genes are TRBV2 and TRBJ2-4, with 10 bases fitting TRBD2. Germline CDR1 SNHLY, CDR2 FYNNEI. CDR3 size: 14 residues. Trimming at V came to 5 bases and at J to 5 bases, leaving 3 bases not matched to a gene. CDR3 coding DNA: TGTGCCAGCAGTTTCGGACTAGCGGAAAACATTCAGTACTTC. Its translation is CASSFGLAENIQYF.

The rearrangement links TRBV19 to TRBJ1-2; no definite D call. V dropped 4 bases and J dropped 2 bases, with 14 bases sitting between them. Germline V gene data show CDR1 as LNHDA and CDR2 as SQIVND (reference sequence). CDR3 length equals 15 residues. CDR3 DNA sequence: TGTGCCAGTAGTACCACAATCTCCGCCAACTATGGCTACACCTTC. This gives the protein CASSTTISANYGYTF.

The chain is built from TRBV4-1 and TRBJ2-5; TRBD2 aligns across 9 bases. The CDR3 has 15 amino acids. V gave up 2 bases and J gave up 3 bases; unmatched junction bases: 4. Germline CDR1 and CDR2: MGHRA and YSYEKL. Written as DNA, the CDR3 is TGCGCCAGCAGCCAACCTATAGCGGGAGAAGAGACCCAGTACTTC. Its protein is CASSQPIAGEETQYF.

This clone was counted once. The J gene is TRBJ1-3, the V gene TRBV29-1, with D maybe TRBD1 (6 bases). This CDR3 region has 14 residues. Germline values: CDR1 SQVTM, CDR2 ANQGSEA. Trimming pared 5 bases from V and 0 bases from J, leaving 11 bases between. CDR3 sequence: CSVRTASSGNTIYF. The DNA for the CDR3 is TGCAGCGTTCGGACAGCCTCCTCTGGAAACACCATATATTTT.

For the CDR3, the DNA is TGTGCCGGTGGGGAAAACTCTGGAAACACCATATATTTT. Translating it yields CAGGENSGNTIYF. The V gene is TRBV12-3 or TRBV12-4, the J gene TRBJ1-3; no clear D. V lost 11 bases, J lost 0 bases, and 11 bases lay in between. This CDR3 contains 13 residues.

The V and J genes are TRBV6-1 and TRBJ1-2; no clear D gene. The length of the CDR3 is 13 residues. Trimming cost V 1 base and J 2 bases, with 5 bases left between them. Per the germline V gene, CDR1 is MNHNS and CDR2 is SASEGT. CDR3 residues: CASSEGINYGYTF. The CDR3 coding sequence is TGTGCCAGCAGTGAAGGGATCAACTATGGCTACACCTTC.

This chain joins TRBV5-1 and TRBJ1-2; D may be TRBD1 (6 bases). The CDR3 runs to 15 residues. Germline V lookup: CDR1 SGHRS, CDR2 YFSETQ. The V end was cut by 3 bases, the J end by 2 bases, with 14 bases between. The DNA for the CDR3 is TGCGCCAGCAGCTCCGGACAGACGCAAAACTATGGCTACACCTTC. Protein product: CASSSGQTQNYGYTF.

This CDR3 reads CASSSKRGGANEKLFF. CDR3 coding DNA: TGTGCCAGCAGCTCCAAGAGGGGGGGGGCTAATGAAAAACTGTTTTTT. The V and J genes are TRBV5-4 and TRBJ1-4, with a weak D call TRBD1 (6 bases). The CDR3 sequence is 16 residues long. Germline loops: CDR1 SGHNT, CDR2 YYREEE (reference sequence). Trimming stripped 3 bases from V and 3 bases from J, with 15 bases between.

V usage is TRBV6-1 and J usage is TRBJ1-3; D is ambiguous. Looked up from germline, CDR1 is MNHNS and CDR2 is SASEGT. This CDR3 comprises 14 residues. V lost 2 bases to trimming and J lost 2 bases, with 7 bases between them. The chain's CDR3 is CASSERNTGNTIYF. CDR3 sequence (DNA): TGTGCCAGCAGTGAACGCAACACTGGAAACACCATATATTTT.

This chain connects TRBV7-2 to TRBJ1-1; perhaps TRBD1 as D (6 bases). The V gene lost 4 bases and the J gene lost 6 bases, with 21 bases spanning the gap. Per the germline V gene, CDR1 is SGHTA and CDR2 is FQGNSA. The CDR3 sequence is 16 residues long. Here the CDR3 reads CASSSLQGPGGAEAFF. The CDR3 DNA is TGTGCCAGCAGCTCACTACAGGGCCCGGGGGGGGCTGAAGCTTTCTTT.

In nucleotides, the CDR3 is TGTGCGGCACATAACAGGAGGGGCTACACCTTC. As protein: CAAHNRRGYTF. J is TRBJ1-2 and V is TRBV30; D may be TRBD1 (5 bases). CDR3 size: 11 residues. Germline-derived CDR1 and CDR2 are GTSNPN and SVGIG (reference sequence).

The rearrangement links TRBV5-1 to TRBJ1-3; D is possibly TRBD1 (6 bases). The CDR3 totals 15 residues. Trimming left V 6 bases short and J 1 base short, with 14 bases between. CDR1 is SGHRS, CDR2 YFSETQ, per germline. CDR3 region: CASTRDTPSGNTIYF. The CDR3 bases are TGCGCCAGCACCCGGGACACCCCTTCTGGAAACACCATATATTTT.

The gene calls are TRBV7-2 and TRBJ2-5; 9 nucleotides line up with TRBD1. The germline V gene encodes CDR1 SGHTA and CDR2 FQGNSA. Trimming at V came to 5 bases and at J to 3 bases, leaving 4 bases not matched to a gene. The CDR3 loop spans 14 amino acids. CDR3 loop: CASSLGQGKETQYF. The CDR3 DNA follows: TGTGCCAGCAGCCTGGGACAGGGTAAAGAGACCCAGTACTTC. Filled out from reference TRBV7-2 and TRBJ2-5, the complete variable domain reads GAGVSQSPSNKVTEKGKDVELRCDPISGHTALYWYRQSLGQGLEFLIYFQGNSAPDKSGLPSDRFSAERTGGSVSTLTIQRTQQEDSAVYLCASSLGQGKETQYFGPGTRLLVL.

This rearrangement joins TRBV15 to TRBJ1-1, with 8 nucleotides matching TRBD1. Trimming at V came to 6 bases and at J to 5 bases, leaving 14 bases not matched to a gene. This CDR3 is 16 amino acids long. Germline CDR1 reads LNHNV; CDR2 reads YYDKDF (reference sequence). The CDR3 sequence: CATRPSGGLLRTEAFF. The CDR3 DNA reads as TGTGCCACCAGGCCTTCAGGGGGCCTCCTAAGGACTGAAGCTTTCTTT.

V and J are TRBV7-8 and TRBJ2-2; 11 positions agree with TRBD1. Trimming removed 5 bases from V and 5 bases from J; junction bases left unmatched: 7. CDR1 is SGHVS and CDR2 is FQNEAQ in the germline V gene. The CDR3 length is 16 residues. The CDR3 DNA follows: TGTGCCAGCAGCCGAGGACAGGGGGCGTGGACCGGGGAGCTGTTTTTT. Residues: CASSRGQGAWTGELFF.

This rearrangement joins TRBV7-3 to TRBJ1-1, with D possibly matching TRBD1 (5 bases). Germline V gene sequence: CDR1 SGHTA, CDR2 FQGTGA. The CDR3 length is 13 residues. V dropped 5 bases and J dropped 3 bases, with 10 bases sitting between them. CDR3 sequence: CASSPGGYTEAFF. CDR3 coding DNA: TGTGCCAGCAGCCCCGGGGGTTACACTGAAGCTTTCTTT.

This clone was recorded only once. This chain connects TRBV19 to TRBJ2-5; 8 bases fit TRBD1. This CDR3 spans 15 amino acids. V gave up 1 base and J gave up 5 bases; unmatched junction bases: 6. Germline CDR1 LNHDA, CDR2 SQIVND (reference sequence). CDR3 DNA: TGTGCCAGTAGTATAGGGACAGGGAGTAGGGAGACCCAGTACTTC. Its protein is CASSIGTGSRETQYF.

This sequence joins TRBV30 and TRBJ2-3, with TRBD1 as a possible D gene (5 bases). Deletions cut 1 base from V and 3 bases from J, with 11 bases between. The CDR3 consists of 14 residues. Germline CDR1 GTSNPN, CDR2 SVGIG (reference sequence). In nucleotides, the CDR3 is TGTGCCTGGAGTGAGAGTCCAGGGACAGATACGCAGTATTTT. It translates to CAWSESPGTDTQYF.

The chain combines TRBV6-5 with TRBJ2-7; D is possibly TRBD1 (5 bases). This CDR3 region has 13 residues. V was pared by 3 bases and J by 2 bases, with 8 bases between. Germline-derived CDR1 and CDR2 are MNHEY and SVGAGI. As DNA, the CDR3 is TGTGCCAGCAGTTATGGCAGGGCCTACGAGCAGTACTTC. Protein sequence: CASSYGRAYEQYF.

As regards this clone: A junction end diverges from the germline sequence, so it may reflect a read error. The chain combines TRBV12-3 or TRBV12-4 with TRBJ1-1; possible D gene TRBD1, 5 bases. The CDR3 contains 12 residues. CDR3 residues: CASSLSQGLGSF. The CDR3 coding sequence is TGTGCCAGCAGTTTATCCCAGGGCTTGGGCTCCTTT.

This clone was counted once. The chain links TRBV20-1 to TRBJ1-1; D is unclear. The V gene lost 6 bases and the J gene lost 0 bases, with 5 bases spanning the gap. The V gene's germline CDR1 is DFQATT and CDR2 SNEGSKA (reference sequence). The CDR3 runs to 11 residues. The CDR3 is CSAPLNTEAFF. CDR3 sequence (DNA): TGCAGTGCACCCCTGAACACTGAAGCTTTCTTT.

The chain couples TRBV11-2 to TRBJ2-1; D call uncertain. V was pared by 2 bases and J by 9 bases, with 11 bases between. The CDR3 covers 13 residues. The V gene's germline CDR1 is SGHAT and CDR2 FQNNGV. The DNA of the CDR3 is TGTGCCAGCAGCTTATGGCCCAGTGGTGAGCAGTTCTTC. Protein: CASSLWPSGEQFF. The whole variable domain, remainder taken from reference TRBV11-2 and TRBJ2-1, is EAGVAQSPRYKIIEKRQSVAFWCNPISGHATLYWYQQILGQGPKLLIQFQNNGVVDDSQLPKDRFSAERLKGVDSTLKIQPAKLEDSAVYLCASSLWPSGEQFFGPGTRLTVL.

The rearrangement links TRBV6-5 to TRBJ1-2, with TRBD1 matching 10 bases. CDR1 and CDR2 from the germline V gene are MNHEY and SVGAGI. Losses at the gene ends were 7 bases for V and 4 bases for J; bases not matched to a gene: 6. CDR3 size: 14 residues. The CDR3 sequence is CASTGTGVGYGYTF. The CDR3 coding sequence is TGTGCCAGCACCGGGACAGGGGTCGGCTATGGCTACACCTTC.

V and J are TRBV6-6 and TRBJ2-5; D is unresolved. V gave up 1 base and J gave up 4 bases, with 4 bases separating them. CDR1 is MNHNY, CDR2 SVGAGI, per germline (reference sequence). The CDR3 sequence is 12 residues long. The DNA for the CDR3 is TGTGCCAGCAGTTACTTGCGAGAGACCCAGTACTTC. Translating it yields CASSYLRETQYF.

The V gene is TRBV18, the J gene TRBJ2-3; 8 bases match TRBD2. This CDR3 is 16 amino acids long. CDR1 and CDR2 from the germline V gene are KGHSH and LQKENI. V shed 0 bases, J shed 3 bases, and the junction held 5 bases outside the gene matches. This CDR3 is CASSPPTSGGTDTQYF. The CDR3 DNA is TGTGCCAGCTCACCACCGACAAGCGGGGGAACAGATACGCAGTATTTT.

The gene calls are TRBV4-1 and TRBJ1-1, with D possibly TRBD1 on 5 matching bases. The V gene lost 0 bases and the J gene lost 5 bases, with 10 bases spanning the gap. CDR1 is MGHRA, CDR2 YSYEKL, per germline. The CDR3 has 14 residues. The CDR3 DNA reads TGCGCCAGCAGCCAAGATGGGGCGCGGACTGAAGCTTTCTTT. Its protein product is CASSQDGARTEAFF.